Presented here are 31 T cell receptor beta chains from one specimen sequenced in a study of shared clonotypes between healthy human individuals. Repertoires were generated with immunoSEQ multiplex PCR, while TCRdb's copy carries only in-frame clones and drops some. The sample has about 2.3 million clones, 80% to 95% seen once; the top ten hold roughly 0.34%. The specimen was naive CD4+ T cells from PBMCs. Subset specified: CD45RA+ positively selected. All receptors come from a man between 18 and 35 years old in good health. Some clones in this sample may be carry-over from other donors' samples.

The chain employs TRBV4-2 and TRBJ2-7; 9 bases align to TRBD1. Germline values: CDR1 LGHNA, CDR2 YNFKEQ. V shed 1 base and J 2 bases; nucleotides not matched to a gene: 3. The CDR3 loop spans 15 amino acids. The CDR3 here is CASSQGQGVTYEQYF. In DNA, the CDR3 is TGTGCCAGCAGCCAAGGACAGGGGGTGACCTACGAGCAGTACTTC.

V is TRBV27 and J is TRBJ1-5, with a possible D match to TRBD1 (6 bases). The CDR3 runs to 15 residues. V lost 8 bases and J lost 2, with 16 bases in between. The germline gives CDR1 MNHEY, CDR2 SMNVEV (reference sequence). CDR3 protein: CASAIRQAGNQPQHF. As DNA, the CDR3 is TGTGCCAGCGCGATTCGACAGGCGGGCAATCAGCCCCAGCATTTT.

In the case of this clone: Distinct nucleotide sequences in the sample also encode this CDR3. This chain connects TRBV5-8 to TRBJ2-2, with 7 bases identical to TRBD1. The CDR3 runs to 16 residues. Germline CDR1 and CDR2: SGHTS and YDEGEE. V lost 0 bases, J lost 0 bases, and 2 bases stayed unmatched. The CDR3, as DNA: TGTGCCAGCAGCTTGGTCCAGGGGGCGAACACCGGGGAGCTGTTTTTT. As protein: CASSLVQGANTGELFF.

The chain links TRBV7-8 to TRBJ1-1; D remains ambiguous. Trimming left V 5 bases short and J 4 bases short, with 20 bases between. The V gene's germline CDR1 is SGHVS and CDR2 FQNEAQ. The CDR3 length is 16 residues. This CDR3 is CASSIPRPRMSTEAFF. The CDR3 DNA follows: TGTGCCAGCAGCATACCGCGGCCAAGGATGAGCACTGAAGCTTTCTTT.

J is TRBJ2-7 and V is TRBV28; TRBD2 agrees at 14 bases. The trim removed 6 bases at V and 6 bases at J, leaving 13 bases unmatched. The germline CDR1 and CDR2 sequences are MDHEN and SYDVKM. The CDR3 is 17 amino acids. This CDR3 reads CASSRTSGRTTGGEQYF. The CDR3 DNA follows: TGTGCCAGCAGCCGGACTAGCGGGAGGACGACTGGGGGCGAGCAGTACTTC.

The chain recombines TRBV7-9 with TRBJ2-1; 8 nucleotides match TRBD2. J gave up 5 bases and V 0 bases, and 3 bases lay outside the gene matches. The CDR3 sequence is 15 residues long. Germline assignment: CDR1 SEHNR and CDR2 FQNEAQ (reference sequence). In DNA, the CDR3 is TGTGCCAGCAGCTTAGCCGGGACTAGAGACAATGAGCAGTTCTTC. It encodes CASSLAGTRDNEQFF.

The chain couples TRBV11-3 to TRBJ2-4; 10 bases map to TRBD1. With V trimmed by 5 bases and J by 8 bases, 18 bases remained unmatched. Germline values: CDR1 SGHNT, CDR2 YENEEA. This CDR3 has 18 residues. The CDR3 reads CASSLLWATGGSAHIQYF. As DNA, the CDR3 is TGTGCCAGCAGCCTCCTGTGGGCGACAGGGGGCAGCGCTCACATTCAGTACTTC.

V is TRBV5-1 and J is TRBJ2-6, with D maybe TRBD1 (5 bases). Looked up from germline, CDR1 is SGHRS and CDR2 is YFSETQ. The CDR3 is made up of 17 amino acids. The V and J ends lost 6 bases and 1 base respectively, with 17 bases between them. CDR3 sequence reads: CASTWTSLSSGANVLTF. As DNA, the CDR3 is TGCGCCAGCACCTGGACAAGCCTAAGTTCTGGGGCCAACGTCCTGACTTTC. Full variable domain (outside the CDR3, taken from reference TRBV5-1 and TRBJ2-6): KAGVTQTPRYLIKTRGQQVTLSCSPISGHRSVSWYQQTPGQGLQFLFEYFSETQRNKGNFPGRFSGRQFSNSRSEMNVSTLELGDSALYLCASTWTSLSSGANVLTFGAGSRLTVL.

This rearrangement joins TRBV19 to TRBJ2-3, with 10 bases that match TRBD1. Germline V gene sequence: CDR1 LNHDA, CDR2 SQIVND (reference sequence). V gave up 9 bases and J gave up 5 bases; unmatched junction bases: 11. This CDR3 comprises 15 residues. The CDR3 protein is CASTRQGAGGDTQYF. The CDR3 DNA sequence: TGTGCCAGCACCCGACAGGGGGCCGGTGGAGATACGCAGTATTTT.

This clone has more than one count but fewer than ten. The chain has TRBV9 and TRBJ1-1; a weak D match, TRBD1 (6 bases). The CDR3 has 14 residues. Between the trimmed V and J ends, which lost 2 bases and 4 bases, there was a span of 12 bases. Germline CDR1 SGDLS, CDR2 YYNGEE. CDR3 amino acids: CASSVKGGSTEAFF. CDR3 nucleotides: TGTGCCAGCAGCGTTAAAGGGGGAAGCACTGAAGCTTTCTTT. The full variable domain, completed using reference TRBV9 and TRBJ1-1, is DSGVTQTPKHLITATGQRVTLRCSPRSGDLSVYWYQQSLDQGLQFLIQYYNGEERAKGNILERFSAQQFPDLHSELNLSSLELGDSALYFCASSVKGGSTEAFFGQGTRLTVV.

About this clone: Other DNA sequences in this specimen translate into the identical CDR3. The rearrangement joins TRBV18 to TRBJ1-1, with D uncertain. V was cut by 2 bases and J by 5 bases, with 6 bases left in between. From germline, CDR1 is KGHSH and CDR2 LQKENI. The CDR3 contains 12 residues. CDR3 in amino acids: CASSPASTEAFF. The CDR3 coding sequence is TGTGCCAGCTCACCAGCTTCGACTGAAGCTTTCTTT.

This chain uses TRBV21-1 with TRBJ2-7; the D call in the table, TRBD1, was not verified against the DNA. TRBV21-1 is assigned pseudogene status. This CDR3 is built from 13 residues. CDR3 sequence reads: CASGTGGNYEQYF. The CDR3 coding sequence is TGTGCCAGCGGGACAGGGGGCAACTACGAGCAGTACTTC.

The CDR3 DNA reads TGCGCCAGCAGCCTAAACCCCGGGACTAGCCCCTACGAGCAGTACTTC. Its translation: CASSLNPGTSPYEQYF. The J gene is TRBJ2-7, the V gene TRBV4-1; TRBD2 aligns across 9 bases. V dropped 4 bases and J dropped 2; count of bases not matched to a gene: 9. The CDR3 runs to 16 residues. Germline CDR1 is MGHRA and CDR2 is YSYEKL.

The CDR3 loop reads CASSFSLGLASYGYTF. In nucleotides, the CDR3 is TGTGCCAGCAGCTTTTCTCTCGGCCTAGCCTCCTATGGCTACACCTTC. The chain joins TRBV7-3 to TRBJ1-2, with D uncertain. CDR3 length: 16 residues. The V end was cut by 3 bases, the J end by 4 bases, with 18 bases between. Germline V gene sequence: CDR1 SGHTA, CDR2 FQGTGA.

This chain uses TRBV28 with TRBJ2-1, with D possibly TRBD1 on 6 matching bases. The germline V and J ends were trimmed by 6 bases and 5 bases, with 14 bases remaining between them. Per the germline V gene, CDR1 is MDHEN and CDR2 is SYDVKM. The length of the CDR3 is 14 residues. The CDR3 region has the DNA TGTGCCAGCAGCCCCTGGACAGAAAACAATGAGCAGTTCTTC. It specifies CASSPWTENNEQFF.

V is TRBV7-9 and J is TRBJ2-1; D may match TRBD1 or TRBD2 (5 bases each). Germline CDR1 and CDR2: SEHNR and FQNEAQ (reference sequence). With 4 bases removed from V and 7 bases from J, the gap between germline ends came to 20 bases. This CDR3 has 16 residues. The CDR3 region has the DNA TGTGCCAGCAGCTCCGGGACCACCCAAGGTCGGAATGAGCAGTTCTTC. Translating it yields CASSSGTTQGRNEQFF.

J is TRBJ2-1 and V is TRBV25-1, with 8 bases aligning to TRBD2. CDR1 MGHDK and CDR2 SYGVNS come from the germline V gene. The junction had 4 bases not matched to a gene; V was cut back by 6 bases and J by 3 bases. There are 14 residues in the CDR3. The chain's CDR3 is CASSISGIYNEQFF. CDR3 nucleotides: TGTGCCAGCAGCATTAGCGGGATCTACAATGAGCAGTTCTTC.

The J gene is TRBJ1-3, the V gene TRBV2; D is undetermined. This CDR3 comprises 17 residues. Per the germline V gene, CDR1 is SNHLY and CDR2 is FYNNEI. The V gene lost 4 bases and the J gene lost 1 base, with 17 bases spanning the gap. The CDR3 loop reads CASSGGPGRMSGNTIYF. As DNA, the CDR3 is TGTGCCAGCAGTGGAGGTCCGGGCAGGATGTCTGGAAACACCATATATTTT.

The rearrangement joins TRBV5-1 to TRBJ2-7; 7 nucleotides agree with TRBD2. The germline gives CDR1 SGHRS, CDR2 YFSETQ. V dropped 4 bases and J dropped 7; count of bases not matched to a gene: 17. The CDR3 contains 16 residues. Here the CDR3 reads CASSPGGVPGVYEQYF. The CDR3 DNA reads TGCGCCAGCAGCCCGGGGGGAGTCCCAGGTGTTTATGAGCAGTACTTC. Full variable domain (missing parts from reference TRBV5-1 and TRBJ2-7): KAGVTQTPRYLIKTRGQQVTLSCSPISGHRSVSWYQQTPGQGLQFLFEYFSETQRNKGNFPGRFSGRQFSNSRSEMNVSTLELGDSALYLCASSPGGVPGVYEQYFGPGTRLTVT.

The chain couples TRBV9 to TRBJ1-5; D not certain. V lost 3 bases and J lost 5, with 15 bases in between. This CDR3 spans 15 amino acids. Germline CDR1 is SGDLS and CDR2 is YYNGEE. This CDR3 reads CASSAAVGEHQPQHF. DNA for the CDR3: TGTGCCAGCAGCGCCGCCGTCGGGGAACATCAGCCCCAGCATTTT.

The chain is built from TRBV27 and TRBJ1-4; the D gene is possibly TRBD1 (5 bases). CDR1 and CDR2 from the germline V gene are MNHEY and SMNVEV (reference sequence). V was pared by 3 bases and J by 4 bases, with 9 bases between. This CDR3 contains 14 residues. The CDR3 loop reads CASSFGALNEKLFF. CDR3 in DNA: TGTGCCAGCAGTTTTGGGGCCCTTAATGAAAAACTGTTTTTT.

The chain joins TRBV5-8 to TRBJ1-5; D uncertain. V lost 0 bases and J lost 6, with 10 bases in between. There are 14 residues in the CDR3. Germline V lookup: CDR1 SGHTS, CDR2 YDEGEE. The CDR3 is CASSLDVDLQPQHF. As DNA, the CDR3 is TGTGCCAGCAGCTTGGACGTGGACCTTCAGCCCCAGCATTTT. Filled out from reference TRBV5-8 and TRBJ1-5, the complete variable domain reads EAGVTQSPTHLIKTRGQQATLRCSPISGHTSVYWYQQALGLGLQFLLWYDEGEERNRGNFPPRFSGRQFPNYSSELNVNALELEDSALYLCASSLDVDLQPQHFGDGTRLSIL.

The genes are TRBV2 and TRBJ2-7; 11 bases agree with TRBD2. Germline CDR1 and CDR2: SNHLY and FYNNEI. J was trimmed by 0 bases and V by 7 bases; bases with no gene match: 2. The CDR3 runs 14 residues. The CDR3 loop reads CASTSGRTSYEQYF. CDR3 DNA sequence: TGTGCCAGCACTAGCGGGAGGACCTCCTACGAGCAGTACTTC.

The genes are TRBV27 and TRBJ1-2, with D possibly being TRBD1 (6 bases). The germline V and J ends were trimmed by 5 bases and 1 base, with 23 bases remaining between them. CDR1 is MNHEY and CDR2 is SMNVEV in the germline V gene (reference sequence). There are 18 residues in the CDR3. CDR3 sequence (DNA): TGTGCCAGCAGTACAAGTCGGGAGCCAGGGGAATTTAACTATGGCTACACCTTC. Residues: CASSTSREPGEFNYGYTF.

The chain recombines TRBV28 with TRBJ1-4; TRBD1 aligns across 7 bases. The CDR3 length is 14 residues. Germline V CDR1 and CDR2: MDHEN, SYDVKM. Trimming cost V 3 bases and J 4 bases; bases outside gene matches: 2. The DNA of the CDR3 is TGTGCCAGCAGTTTGGGACAGTTTAATGAAAAACTGTTTTTT. It codes for CASSLGQFNEKLFF.

This rearrangement joins TRBV27 to TRBJ1-1; D perhaps matches TRBD1 (6 bases). The germline gives CDR1 MNHEY, CDR2 SMNVEV (reference sequence). The V end was cut by 6 bases, the J end by 5 bases, with 16 bases between. The CDR3 is made up of 14 amino acids. The CDR3 protein is CASRAGGAVTEAFF. As DNA, the CDR3 is TGTGCCAGCAGGGCGGGGGGCGCGGTTACTGAAGCTTTCTTT.

This clone was detected only a few times. The chain has TRBV19 and TRBJ1-5; perhaps TRBD1 as D (6 bases). Germline V CDR1 and CDR2: LNHDA, SQIVND (reference sequence). The ends were cut back, 1 base at V and 2 bases at J, with 6 bases in the middle. This CDR3 has 14 residues. CDR3: CASSIAGGNQPQHF. In DNA form, the CDR3 reads TGTGCCAGTAGTATAGCAGGGGGCAATCAGCCCCAGCATTTT.

This clone came up once. This sequence joins TRBV18 and TRBJ2-3, with no clear D. The V end lost 2 bases, the J end lost 4 bases, and 7 bases lay between the germline ends. The CDR3 covers 13 residues. Germline V CDR1 and CDR2: KGHSH, LQKENI. The CDR3 is CASSPGPSDTQYF. CDR3 nucleotide sequence: TGTGCCAGCTCACCAGGTCCTTCAGATACGCAGTATTTT.

The chain couples TRBV15 to TRBJ2-7; 9 nucleotides line up with TRBD2. Germline trimming cut 0 bases from V and 3 bases from J; bases unmatched to any gene: 12. This CDR3 spans 18 amino acids. Germline-derived CDR1 and CDR2 are LNHNV and YYDKDF (reference sequence). Here the CDR3 reads CATSREGASGTVGYEQYF. CDR3 sequence (DNA): TGTGCCACCAGCAGAGAGGGGGCTAGCGGGACAGTTGGCTACGAGCAGTACTTC. Together with reference TRBV15 and TRBJ2-7, the CDR3 gives the full variable domain: DAMVIQNPRYQVTQFGKPVTLSCSQTLNHNVMYWYQQKSSQAPKLLFHYYDKDFNNEADTPDNFQSRRPNTSFCFLDIRSPGLGDTAMYLCATSREGASGTVGYEQYFGPGTRLTVT.

The chain has TRBV15 and TRBJ1-1; tentative D call: TRBD1 (5 bases). CDR1 is LNHNV and CDR2 is YYDKDF in the germline V gene (reference sequence). The CDR3 runs 13 residues. Trimming left V 3 bases short and J 3 bases short, with 8 bases between. CDR3 sequence (DNA): TGTGCCACCAGCAGCGGGGGATACACTGAAGCTTTCTTT. Protein sequence: CATSSGGYTEAFF.

The genes are TRBV5-8 and TRBJ1-1, with no clear D. The length of the CDR3 is 12 residues. V shed 4 bases and J shed 6 bases, with 10 bases lying between them. Germline V lookup: CDR1 SGHTS, CDR2 YDEGEE. In DNA, the CDR3 is TGTGCCAGCAGCCTTAGGTCCGCTGAAGCTTTCTTT. Amino acids: CASSLRSAEAFF.